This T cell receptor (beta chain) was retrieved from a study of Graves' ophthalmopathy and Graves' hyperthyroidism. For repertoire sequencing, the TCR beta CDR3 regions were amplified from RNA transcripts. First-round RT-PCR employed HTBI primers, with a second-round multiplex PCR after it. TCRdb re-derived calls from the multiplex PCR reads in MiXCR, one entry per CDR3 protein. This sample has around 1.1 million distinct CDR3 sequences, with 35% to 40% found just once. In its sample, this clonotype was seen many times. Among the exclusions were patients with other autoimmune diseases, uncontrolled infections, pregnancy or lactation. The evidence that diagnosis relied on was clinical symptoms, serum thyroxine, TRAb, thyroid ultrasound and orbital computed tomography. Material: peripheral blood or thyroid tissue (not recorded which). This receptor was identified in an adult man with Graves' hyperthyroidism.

CDR3 sequence reads: CASSFRSATNEKLFF. The CDR3 nucleotides are TGTGCCAGCAGCTTTAGGTCAGCAACTAATGAAAAACTGTTTTTT. The rearrangement uses TRBV11-2 and TRBJ1-4; D remains ambiguous. CDR1 SGHAT and CDR2 FQNNGV come from the germline V gene. V was shortened by 3 bases and J by 0 bases, with 8 bases between the two germline ends. The CDR3 is 15 residues long.